The sequence of this TCR beta chain was determined in a study of post-analysis software for immune sequencing data. Study outcomes and limitations: Higher frequency in patients than in controls was seen for roughly five TRBV segments, with TRBV5-6, TRBV5-1 and TRBV20-1 among them. Controls had significantly higher normalized Chao1 diversity than multiple sclerosis patients.

Germline V gives CDR1 SQVTM, CDR2 ANQGSEA. J lost 11 bases, V lost 3 bases, and 4 bases had no gene match. The CDR3 covers 11 residues. Unique molecular identifiers were built into the TCR beta cDNA libraries. TCRdb recomputed calls from the PCR reads with MiXCR, one row per CDR3 protein. The table records some 260,000 distinct CDR3 sequences, approximately 34% of them present only once. With regard to this clonotype: Its antigen is unidentified.

The origin of this receptor is a girl aged 10 to 17 with multiple sclerosis. The sequencing sample was made of blood. V and J are TRBV29-1 and TRBJ2-1; 7 bases line up with TRBD1. The DNA of the CDR3 is TGCAGCGTTGAGGACAGGCCAAAGCAGTTCTTC. Translation: CSVEDRPKQFF.